The 6 T cell receptor beta chains below were found in one sample sequenced in a study of technical replicates of blood from a handful of donors. Repertoires were generated with immunoSEQ multiplex PCR, while TCRdb's copy carries only in-frame clones and drops some. The sample gives about 73,000 clones, approximately 90% of which show up once; 4.5% to 5% is in the top ten. The sample consisted of PBMCs. The source of these receptors is a human donor in good health. Some clones in this sample may be carry-over from other donors' samples.

V gene TRBV7-2 combines with J gene TRBJ2-5; a possible D gene is TRBD2 (6 bases). Trimming left V 5 bases short and J 7 bases short, with 20 bases between. The germline V gene has CDR1 SGHTA and CDR2 FQGNSA. The CDR3 covers 15 residues. The CDR3 is CASSPAVGGAGTQYF. The CDR3 bases are TGTGCCAGCAGCCCAGCGGTCGGGGGAGCAGGGACCCAGTACTTC.

V usage is TRBV6-6 and J usage is TRBJ1-1, with D maybe TRBD1 (6 bases). CDR3 size: 13 residues. Between the trimmed V and J ends, which lost 6 bases and 0 bases, there was a span of 8 bases. The germline CDR1 and CDR2 sequences are MNHNY and SVGAGI (reference sequence). This CDR3 is CASSRQVNTEAFF. The CDR3 DNA reads TGTGCCAGCAGCCGACAGGTGAACACTGAAGCTTTCTTT.

The rearrangement joins TRBV18 to TRBJ1-1; no clear D gene. V gave up 3 bases and J gave up 0 bases, with 14 bases separating them. CDR3 length: 16 amino acids. CDR1 KGHSH and CDR2 LQKENI come from the germline V gene. The CDR3 region has the DNA TGTGCCAGCTCACCTTTCGGGGAGCTCATGAACACTGAAGCTTTCTTT. Protein sequence: CASSPFGELMNTEAFF.

The chain uses TRBV7-9 and TRBJ1-2; 8 bases match TRBD1. Trimming cost V 5 bases and J 5 bases; bases outside gene matches: 4. The CDR3 runs to 13 residues. The germline gives CDR1 SEHNR, CDR2 FQNEAQ (reference sequence). The CDR3 DNA sequence: TGTGCCAGCAGCCAGACAGGGGTGTATGGCTACACCTTC. As protein: CASSQTGVYGYTF.

The rearrangement links TRBV19 to TRBJ1-5; TRBD1 matches at 9 bases. J lost 4 bases, V lost 7 bases, and 8 bases had no gene match. This CDR3 has 15 amino acids. Per germline, CDR1 LNHDA and CDR2 SQIVND (reference sequence). The CDR3 loop is CASIGAGTGNQPQHF. As DNA, the CDR3 is TGTGCCAGTATAGGGGCCGGGACAGGGAATCAGCCCCAGCATTTT. The whole variable domain, filled in from reference TRBV19 and TRBJ1-5, reads DGGITQSPKYLFRKEGQNVTLSCEQNLNHDAMYWYRQDPGQGLRLIYYSQIVNDFQKGDIAEGYSVSREKKESFPLTVTSAQKNPTAFYLCASIGAGTGNQPQHFGDGTRLSIL.

This clone was seen only once. The chain has TRBV4-2 and TRBJ1-2; perhaps TRBD1 as D (6 bases). The ends were cut back, 0 bases at V and 2 bases at J, with 10 bases in the middle. Per germline, CDR1 LGHNA and CDR2 YNFKEQ. The CDR3 runs 15 residues. Written as DNA, the CDR3 is TGTGCCAGCAGCCAAGAGTGGACAGCCAACTATGGCTACACCTTC. It yields the protein CASSQEWTANYGYTF.